This entry lists 22 T cell receptor beta chains sequenced from one sample in a study of T cell responses to AZD1222 COVID-19 vaccine. TCRdb keeps only in-frame clones here, not all; method: immunoSEQ multiplex PCR. The profile shows fewer than 150,000 clones, 92% of them singletons. Specimen: peripheral blood, collected on day 0 of AZD1222 vaccination. All receptors come from an adult in good health.

Concerning this clone: This same CDR3 is encoded by further DNA sequences in the sample. V and J are TRBV3-1 (or the pseudogene TRBV3-2) and TRBJ2-1; the D is unclear. This CDR3 region has 12 residues. CDR1 is LGHDT, CDR2 YNNKEL, per germline (reference sequence). V lost 3 bases to trimming and J lost 5 bases, with 5 bases between them. The CDR3 DNA reads TGTGCCAGCAGCCAGGTGGACAATGAGCAGTTCTTC. Its protein product is CASSQVDNEQFF.

The V gene is TRBV28, the J gene TRBJ1-2; possibly TRBD1 for D (6 bases). CDR1 MDHEN and CDR2 SYDVKM come from the germline V gene. Trimming removed 11 bases from V and 6 bases from J, with 13 bases in between. This CDR3 comprises 11 residues. DNA for the CDR3: TGTGCCCGGGGGCGGGGGAATGGCTACACCTTC. It encodes CARGRGNGYTF.

The chain uses TRBV6-2 or TRBV6-3 and TRBJ2-3; possible D gene TRBD2, 6 bases. Trimming shortened V by 1 base and J by 5 bases, and 10 bases separated the two germline ends. In germline, CDR1 is MNHEY, CDR2 SVGEGT. This CDR3 spans 14 amino acids. The CDR3 reads CASSYLEAGDTQYF. CDR3 DNA sequence: TGTGCCAGCAGTTACTTGGAAGCGGGAGATACGCAGTATTTT.

The chain employs TRBV6-1 and TRBJ2-3; tentative D call: TRBD2 (7 bases). Per germline, CDR1 MNHNS and CDR2 SASEGT. Trimming cost V 2 bases and J 6 bases, with 18 bases left between them. The CDR3 runs to 16 residues. CDR3 coding DNA: TGTGCCAGCAGTGAACAGGTTGCGGGGGCGGGGGATACGCAGTATTTT. It is translated as CASSEQVAGAGDTQYF.

As concerns this clone: The sample carries other DNA sequences with the same CDR3. V usage is TRBV12-3 or TRBV12-4 and J usage is TRBJ1-2; D is perhaps TRBD1 (5 bases). CDR3 length: 12 amino acids. Trimming shortened V by 2 bases and J by 5 bases, and 6 bases separated the two germline ends. The CDR3: CASSLQGYGYTF. DNA of the CDR3: TGTGCCAGCAGTTTACAGGGATATGGCTACACCTTC.

The V gene is TRBV11-2, the J gene TRBJ2-1; 11 nucleotides match TRBD1. The CDR3 has 15 residues. The V gene end was trimmed by 3 bases and the J gene end by 6 bases; junction bases not matched to a gene: 4. Germline V gene data show CDR1 as SGHAT and CDR2 as FQNNGV. The CDR3 region has the DNA TGTGCCAGCAGCTTCGGGACAGGGGGTTTCAATGAGCAGTTCTTC. Translation gives CASSFGTGGFNEQFF.

The chain has TRBV10-1 and TRBJ1-1, with a tentative D call TRBD1 (5 bases). Trimming removed 4 bases at V and 6 bases at J, with 12 bases between. CDR1 is WNHNN and CDR2 is SYGVQD in the germline V gene (reference sequence). This CDR3 comprises 13 residues. This CDR3 is CASSAAGYAEAFF. The CDR3 bases are TGCGCCAGCAGTGCGGCAGGGTACGCTGAAGCTTTCTTT.

The gene calls are TRBV9 and TRBJ2-7; TRBD1 matches 7 bases. This CDR3 has 15 amino acids. The V gene's germline CDR1 is SGDLS and CDR2 YYNGEE. V shed 2 bases, J shed 6 bases, and the junction held 11 bases outside the gene matches. The CDR3 nucleotides are TGTGCCAGCAGCGTCCGGGACAGTGCGTCAGGCGAGCAGTACTTC. It is translated as CASSVRDSASGEQYF.

V is TRBV24-1 and J is TRBJ2-5; maybe TRBD1 (6 bases). Germline CDR1 reads KGHDR; CDR2 reads SFDVKD. The germline V and J ends were trimmed by 3 bases and 4 bases, with 17 bases remaining between them. CDR3 length equals 16 residues. The CDR3 coding sequence is TGTGCCACCAGTGATCCCCTCCGGGACACTCGAGAGACCCAGTACTTC. Protein: CATSDPLRDTRETQYF.

The chain has TRBV2 and TRBJ1-5; 7 bases are a match to TRBD1. This CDR3 is built from 15 residues. J was trimmed by 3 bases and V by 6 bases; bases with no gene match: 8. In germline, CDR1 is SNHLY, CDR2 FYNNEI. The chain's CDR3 is CASRALGGNNQPQHF. The CDR3, as DNA: TGTGCCAGCAGAGCCCTAGGGGGCAACAATCAGCCCCAGCATTTT.

The V call is TRBV28, the J call TRBJ2-7; 10 nucleotides agree with TRBD2. After removal of 1 base from V and 3 bases from J, the junction contained 3 bases not matched to a gene. The CDR3 is made up of 15 amino acids. CDR1 is MDHEN, CDR2 SYDVKM, per germline. The CDR3 sequence is CASSLSLAGVYEQYF. CDR3 bases: TGTGCCAGCAGTTTATCCCTAGCGGGAGTCTACGAGCAGTACTTC.

The chain recombines TRBV6-2 or TRBV6-3 with TRBJ2-1, with a weak D call TRBD2 (5 bases). This CDR3 has 15 amino acids. In germline, CDR1 is MNHEY, CDR2 SVGEGT. Trimming stripped 1 base from V and 3 bases from J, with 10 bases between. The CDR3 sequence is CASSYFHAGYNEQFF. CDR3 DNA sequence: TGTGCCAGCAGTTACTTCCACGCGGGCTACAATGAGCAGTTCTTC.

In DNA, the CDR3 is TGTGCCAGCAGACACCTTGGGAGGACTGAAGCTTTCTTT. It is translated as CASRHLGRTEAFF. The chain is built from TRBV3-1 (or the pseudogene TRBV3-2) and TRBJ1-1, with D uncertain. Germline-derived CDR1 and CDR2 are LGHDT and YNNKEL (reference sequence). The CDR3 covers 13 residues. V lost 6 bases and J lost 5, with 13 bases in between.

This clone was counted a single time. This sequence joins TRBV9 and TRBJ2-7, with TRBD2 matching 7 bases. The V gene's germline CDR1 is SGDLS and CDR2 YYNGEE. The J segment lost 3 bases and the V segment lost 0 bases, leaving 6 bases of the junction unmatched. CDR3 length: 15 amino acids. The CDR3 sequence is CASSVGGGSNYEQYF. The CDR3 nucleotides are TGTGCCAGCAGCGTAGGGGGCGGGAGCAACTACGAGCAGTACTTC.

The V gene is TRBV6-5, the J gene TRBJ1-2; D call uncertain. The CDR3 covers 13 residues. Trimming cost V 5 bases and J 4 bases, with 11 bases left between them. Per germline, CDR1 MNHEY and CDR2 SVGAGI. This chain's CDR3 is CASSREPSYGYTF. The CDR3 DNA sequence: TGTGCCAGCAGTAGGGAACCCTCCTATGGCTACACCTTC.

The V and J genes are TRBV19 and TRBJ1-6; D unclear. V lost 1 base and J 7 bases, leaving 11 bases between the germline ends. Germline-derived CDR1 and CDR2 are LNHDA and SQIVND (reference sequence). This CDR3 is 15 amino acids long. The DNA of the CDR3 is TGTGCCAGTAGTATAGCCCAGCGGGCGAATTCACCCCTCCACTTT. Translation: CASSIAQRANSPLHF.

The chain uses TRBV11-2 and TRBJ2-7; 9 bases line up with TRBD2. Germline CDR1 SGHAT, CDR2 FQNNGV. There are 14 residues in the CDR3. V lost 7 bases, J lost 2 bases, and 6 bases stayed unmatched. The CDR3 is CASMGLAGTYEQYF. As DNA, the CDR3 is TGTGCCAGCATGGGGCTAGCGGGAACCTACGAGCAGTACTTC.

The V call is TRBV19, the J call TRBJ1-1; 7 bases map to TRBD1. Looked up from germline, CDR1 is LNHDA and CDR2 is SQIVND (reference sequence). Trimming cost V 1 base and J 5 bases; bases outside gene matches: 4. There are 14 residues in the CDR3. Written as DNA, the CDR3 is TGTGCCAGTAGTATAGGACAGGGACGGACTGAAGCTTTCTTT. Translating gives CASSIGQGRTEAFF.

This clone appeared a single time. The chain is built from TRBV7-9 and TRBJ2-1; TRBD1 matches 8 bases. With 0 bases clipped from V and 2 bases from J, the junction kept 6 bases outside the gene matches. The CDR3 consists of 17 residues. CDR1 and CDR2 from the germline V gene are SEHNR and FQNEAQ (reference sequence). The CDR3 region is CASSLALGDRTYNEQFF. The CDR3 bases are TGTGCCAGCAGCTTAGCGCTGGGGGACAGGACCTACAATGAGCAGTTCTTC.

In this sample, this clone turned up a few times. The chain links TRBV4-1 to TRBJ2-7; 10 bases agree with TRBD1. The ends lost 2 bases at V and 4 bases at J; junction bases unmatched: 8. The CDR3 length is 16 residues. Looked up from germline, CDR1 is MGHRA and CDR2 is YSYEKL. CDR3 DNA: TGCGCCAGCAGCCAACCCTCAGGGGACAGGGGTTACGAGCAGTACTTC. Translated, it gives CASSQPSGDRGYEQYF.

In regard to this clone: The same CDR3 is also encoded by other DNA sequences in this sample. This sequence joins TRBV28 and TRBJ1-2; D is possibly TRBD1 (5 bases). The CDR3 runs to 14 residues. Deletions cut 4 bases from V and 4 bases from J, with 13 bases between. Germline assignment: CDR1 MDHEN and CDR2 SYDVKM. CDR3 coding DNA: TGTGCCAGCAGTTCTCCGGGGCAGGCCTATGGCTACACCTTC. Its protein product is CASSSPGQAYGYTF.

This clone was observed a handful of times. The chain joins TRBV6-4 to TRBJ1-6, with a possible D match to TRBD1 (6 bases). The CDR3 runs to 12 residues. V was cut by 5 bases and J by 7 bases, with 6 bases left in between. Germline V gene data show CDR1 as MRHNA and CDR2 as SNTAGT. The CDR3 here is CASSTGNSPLHF. The DNA of the CDR3 is TGTGCCAGCAGTACAGGGAATTCACCCCTCCACTTT.